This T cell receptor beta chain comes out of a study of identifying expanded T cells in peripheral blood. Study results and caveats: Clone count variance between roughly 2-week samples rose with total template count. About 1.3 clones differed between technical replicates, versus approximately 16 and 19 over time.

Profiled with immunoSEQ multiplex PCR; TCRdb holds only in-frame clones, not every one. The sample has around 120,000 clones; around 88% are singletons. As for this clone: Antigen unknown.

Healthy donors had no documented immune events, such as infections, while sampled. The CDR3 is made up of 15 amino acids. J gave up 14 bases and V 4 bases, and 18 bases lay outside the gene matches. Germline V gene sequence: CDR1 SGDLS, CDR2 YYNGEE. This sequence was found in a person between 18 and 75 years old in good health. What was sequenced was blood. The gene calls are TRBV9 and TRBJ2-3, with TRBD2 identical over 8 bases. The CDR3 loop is CASSLTTSGGPVLYF. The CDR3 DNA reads TGTGCCAGCAGCTTAACGACGAGCGGGGGCCCTGTCCTGTATTTT.